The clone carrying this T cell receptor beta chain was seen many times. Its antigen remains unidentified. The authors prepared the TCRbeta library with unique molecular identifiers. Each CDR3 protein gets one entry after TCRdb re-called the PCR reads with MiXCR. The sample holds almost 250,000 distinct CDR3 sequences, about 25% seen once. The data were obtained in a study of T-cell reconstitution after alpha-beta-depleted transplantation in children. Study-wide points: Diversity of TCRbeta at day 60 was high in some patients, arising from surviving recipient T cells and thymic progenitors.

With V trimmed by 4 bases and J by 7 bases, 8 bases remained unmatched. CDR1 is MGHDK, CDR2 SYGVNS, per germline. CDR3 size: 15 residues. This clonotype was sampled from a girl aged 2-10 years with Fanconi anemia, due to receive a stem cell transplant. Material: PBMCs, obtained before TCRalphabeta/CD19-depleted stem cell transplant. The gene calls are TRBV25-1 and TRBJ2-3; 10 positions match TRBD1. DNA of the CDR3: TGTGCCAGCAGTGTACCGGGACAGGGGAGAAATACGCAGTATTTT. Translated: CASSVPGQGRNTQYF.